The 30 T cell receptor beta chains below come from one sample, sequenced in a study of response to subunit inactivated influenza vaccine. One entry per CDR3 protein, called by TCRdb with MiXCR from the RT-PCR reads. The sample records under 200,000 distinct CDR3 sequences, 9.5% to 15% being singletons. These sequences were also reported in another study, on T cells expressing NK-cell markers. That source adds: 5'RACE template switching with UMIs produced the TCR beta cDNA.

The material was CD8+ T cells sorted from PBMCs, obtained 12 days after vaccination. These receptors came from a man in his forties or fifties who received an inactivated influenza vaccine.

A word on this clonotype: Since a much larger clone is just one base distant, this may be a read error. The rearrangement joins TRBV12-3 or TRBV12-4 to TRBJ1-5, with D possibly TRBD1 on 5 matching bases. Trimming removed 2 bases from V and 1 base from J, with 6 bases in between. The CDR3 runs to 14 residues. The CDR3 region is CASSLRGSNQPQHF. DNA of the CDR3: TGTGCCAGCAGTTTACGGGGGAGCAATCAGCCCCAGCATTTT.

This clonotype was detected ten times or more. This chain connects TRBV4-1 to TRBJ2-4; TRBD1 is a possible D gene (5 bases). Germline V gene data show CDR1 as MGHRA and CDR2 as YSYEKL. V was pared by 1 base and J by 8 bases, with 15 bases between. The length of the CDR3 is 15 residues. CDR3 loop: CASSQGVGDRDIQYF. The CDR3 DNA follows: TGCGCCAGCAGCCAAGGTGTAGGGGATAGGGACATTCAGTACTTC.

The chain links TRBV15 to TRBJ2-7; a weak D match, TRBD2 (7 bases). Germline V lookup: CDR1 LNHNV, CDR2 YYDKDF (reference sequence). The CDR3 runs to 14 residues. Deletions cut 4 bases from V and 3 bases from J, with 13 bases between. The CDR3 nucleotides read TGTGCCACCAGCAAAGGGGGGGGTAGCTACGAGCAGTACTTC. It encodes CATSKGGGSYEQYF.

The rearrangement joins TRBV12-3 or TRBV12-4 to TRBJ1-2, with 7 bases fitting TRBD1. The CDR3 loop spans 15 amino acids. After removal of 6 bases from V and 8 bases from J, the junction contained 15 bases not matched to a gene. The CDR3 region is CASSFTLGGAGGYTF. Here the CDR3 DNA reads TGTGCCAGCAGCTTTACGTTAGGGGGCGCAGGGGGCTACACCTTC.

The chain's CDR3 is CATSDFSGKVQFF. The CDR3 DNA is TGTGCCACCAGTGATTTTAGCGGGAAAGTGCAGTTCTTC. The rearrangement joins TRBV24-1 to TRBJ2-1, with 8 nucleotides matching TRBD2. CDR3 length: 13 residues. Germline V gives CDR1 KGHDR, CDR2 SFDVKD. Losses at the gene ends were 1 base for V and 12 bases for J; bases not matched to a gene: 4.

The chain employs TRBV4-3 and TRBJ2-1, with 7 bases that match TRBD2. Unmatched junction bases numbered 13, after V lost 1 base and J lost 7 bases. Germline V lookup: CDR1 LGHNA, CDR2 YSLEER. This CDR3 has 17 amino acids. The CDR3 region is CASSQVVYSQRENEQFF. As DNA, the CDR3 is TGCGCCAGCAGCCAAGTCGTGTATAGCCAGCGGGAAAATGAGCAGTTCTTC.

The rearrangement links TRBV20-1 to TRBJ2-5, with D possibly called TRBD1 or TRBD2 (5 bases each). Trimming removed 3 bases at V and 6 bases at J, with 17 bases between. Germline V gene lookup returns CDR1 DFQATT and CDR2 SNEGSKA (reference sequence). The CDR3 spans 14 residues. The CDR3 protein is CSASTFLGPQTQYF. The CDR3 coding sequence is TGCAGTGCTAGCACGTTTCTGGGACCCCAGACCCAGTACTTC.

This clonotype was seen a handful of times. The chain combines TRBV7-6 with TRBJ2-5; D may be TRBD1 (7 bases). With 1 base removed from V and 5 bases from J, the gap between germline ends came to 14 bases. CDR3 length: 15 residues. CDR1 is SGHVS and CDR2 is FNYEAQ in the germline V gene. The CDR3 DNA reads as TGTGCCAGCAGCTTAGACATCAGGGGGAGGGAGACCCAGTACTTC. Translating it yields CASSLDIRGRETQYF.

This clonotype was seen once. V usage is TRBV7-9 and J usage is TRBJ2-7; D uncertain. V dropped 6 bases and J dropped 0 bases, with 9 bases sitting between them. Per germline, CDR1 SEHNR and CDR2 FQNEAQ (reference sequence). The CDR3 has 13 amino acids. The CDR3 protein is CASRTTSSYEQYF. The CDR3 DNA is TGTGCCAGCAGAACTACGAGCTCCTACGAGCAGTACTTC.

There are a few counts of this clonotype. The chain has TRBV20-1 and TRBJ1-2, with 7 bases that match TRBD1. CDR1 and CDR2 (germline): DFQATT, SNEGSKA (reference sequence). The CDR3 is 15 amino acids. The trim removed 6 bases at V and 4 bases at J, leaving 14 bases unmatched. The CDR3 nucleotides are TGCAGTGCACCCCCTCAGGGGGGCGCTTCCTATGGCTACACCTTC. Translation: CSAPPQGGASYGYTF.

J is TRBJ2-6 and V is TRBV2; D remains unclear. The germline V gene has CDR1 SNHLY and CDR2 FYNNEI. The CDR3 loop spans 16 amino acids. Trimming took off 3 bases at V and 0 bases at J, with 9 bases between the two ends. Here the CDR3 DNA reads TGTGCCAGCAGTGAGATAGGGCGCTCTGGGGCCAACGTCCTGACTTTC. Its protein is CASSEIGRSGANVLTF.

The chain uses TRBV29-1 and TRBJ1-1; no clear D gene. The germline CDR1 and CDR2 sequences are SQVTM and ANQGSEA. This CDR3 region has 12 residues. The ends were cut back, 7 bases at V and 8 bases at J, with 17 bases in the middle. Here the CDR3 reads CSAAPAGGEAFF. The CDR3 DNA sequence: TGCAGCGCTGCCCCCGCGGGCGGAGAAGCTTTCTTT.

This clonotype was seen once. The chain combines TRBV11-2 with TRBJ1-2; TRBD1 is a possible D gene (5 bases). V gave up 0 bases and J gave up 0 bases, with 17 bases separating them. This CDR3 contains 18 residues. The germline CDR1 and CDR2 sequences are SGHAT and FQNNGV. The CDR3 DNA reads TGTGCCAGCAGCTTAGACCTTTACGGGGGGAGCCCTAACTATGGCTACACCTTC. Its protein product is CASSLDLYGGSPNYGYTF.

This clonotype appeared a few times. The rearrangement joins TRBV24-1 to TRBJ2-7; a possible D gene is TRBD2 (6 bases). The CDR3 is made up of 14 amino acids. The V end lost 3 bases, the J end lost 6 bases, and 14 bases lay between the germline ends. Germline assignment: CDR1 KGHDR and CDR2 SFDVKD. CDR3 region: CATSDPTRSGEQYF. The CDR3 coding sequence is TGTGCCACCAGTGATCCGACTAGGTCCGGCGAGCAGTACTTC.

This clonotype came up a few times. This chain connects TRBV29-1 to TRBJ1-3; D perhaps matches TRBD1 (6 bases). CDR3 length equals 13 residues. Per the germline V gene, CDR1 is SQVTM and CDR2 is ANQGSEA. V lost 2 bases and J lost 4, with 9 bases in between. CDR3 in DNA: TGCAGCGTTGAAACAGGGCCCGGAAACACCATATATTTT. It specifies CSVETGPGNTIYF.

This clonotype was detected only a few times. The chain is built from TRBV20-1 and TRBJ1-5; TRBD1 aligns across 9 bases. The V segment lost 5 bases and the J segment 5 bases; nucleotides outside the gene matches: 7. The CDR3 extends over 14 amino acids. Germline V gives CDR1 DFQATT, CDR2 SNEGSKA (reference sequence). The CDR3 DNA reads as TGCAGTGCTCCTAACAGGGGGCGAGATCAGCCCCAGCATTTT. It is translated as CSAPNRGRDQPQHF.

The J gene is TRBJ1-1, the V gene TRBV4-3; the D is unclear. Germline V gene lookup returns CDR1 LGHNA and CDR2 YSLEER. This CDR3 comprises 16 residues. Deletions cut 1 base from V and 5 bases from J, with 17 bases between. As DNA, the CDR3 is TGCGCCAGCAGCCAAGGGTATCTTCTCGCCGGGACTGAAGCTTTCTTT. Amino acid sequence: CASSQGYLLAGTEAFF.

The chain couples TRBV7-6 to TRBJ1-2; unclear D gene. The V gene's germline CDR1 is SGHVS and CDR2 FNYEAQ. The CDR3 covers 15 residues. Between the trimmed V and J ends, which lost 1 base and 0 bases, there was a span of 9 bases. This chain's CDR3 is CASSLGFGSNYGYTF. The CDR3 DNA reads TGTGCCAGCAGCTTAGGTTTCGGATCTAACTATGGCTACACCTTC.

CDR3 in amino acids: CATRTGSAKYF. CDR3 nucleotides: TGTGCCACCCGGACAGGGAGTGCCAAGTACTTC. The rearrangement joins TRBV6-2 or TRBV6-3 to TRBJ2-4; 8 bases are a match to TRBD1. The CDR3 is 11 amino acids. J lost 14 bases, V lost 10 bases, and 10 bases had no gene match. Germline CDR1 is MNHEY and CDR2 is SVGEGT.

This clonotype was recorded a few times. The J gene is TRBJ2-7, the V gene TRBV4-2; a possible D gene is TRBD1 (6 bases). V was cut by 1 base and J by 7 bases, with 8 bases left in between. Germline V CDR1 and CDR2: LGHNA, YNFKEQ. The CDR3 sequence is 12 residues long. Here the CDR3 DNA reads TGTGCCAGCAGCCAAGCAGGGGTGGAGCAGTACTTC. Its translation: CASSQAGVEQYF.

This clonotype was counted many times. The chain combines TRBV29-1 with TRBJ2-3; 8 bases are a match to TRBD2. V gave up 4 bases and J gave up 3 bases; unmatched junction bases: 3. In germline, CDR1 is SQVTM, CDR2 ANQGSEA. CDR3 length: 13 amino acids. CDR3 sequence (DNA): TGCAGCGTTGCGGGGGGGGCGACAGATACGCAGTATTTT. Translation: CSVAGGATDTQYF.

This chain connects TRBV12-3 or TRBV12-4 to TRBJ2-1; a weak D match, TRBD2 (6 bases). Trimming removed 3 bases at V and 4 bases at J, with 13 bases between. The CDR3 is made up of 15 amino acids. The CDR3 nucleotides read TGTGCCAGCAGTTTTGGGGGGTCGATATACAATGAGCAGTTCTTC. Translated: CASSFGGSIYNEQFF.

This clonotype was counted only a few times. The chain carries TRBV27 and TRBJ2-2; D remains unclear. V dropped 7 bases and J dropped 6 bases, with 18 bases sitting between them. Germline V gives CDR1 MNHEY, CDR2 SMNVEV (reference sequence). CDR3 size: 15 residues. The CDR3 loop is CASTFSPRYAGELFF. The CDR3, as DNA: TGTGCCAGCACTTTTTCCCCCAGATACGCCGGGGAGCTGTTTTTT.

J is TRBJ2-7 and V is TRBV4-1, with D uncertain. The V gene lost 0 bases and the J gene lost 0 bases, with 9 bases spanning the gap. Germline V gene lookup returns CDR1 MGHRA and CDR2 YSYEKL. The length of the CDR3 is 15 residues. CDR3 sequence (DNA): TGCGCCAGCAGCCAAGATCCCTTGAGCTCCTACGAGCAGTACTTC. Translating gives CASSQDPLSSYEQYF.

This clonotype was detected ten times or more. The CDR3 DNA reads as TGCAGCGTGGTCGGACTAGCCGGCGGGGAGACGCAGTATTTT. Translation: CSVVGLAGGETQYF. J is TRBJ2-3 and V is TRBV29-1, with TRBD2 matching 8 bases. Germline trimming cut 6 bases from V and 9 bases from J; bases unmatched to any gene: 14. CDR3 length: 14 residues. Germline CDR1 and CDR2: SQVTM and ANQGSEA.

Ten or more counts support this clonotype. The gene calls are TRBV9 and TRBJ2-1; 8 bases agree with TRBD2. Losses at the gene ends were 2 bases for V and 4 bases for J; bases not matched to a gene: 2. The CDR3 loop spans 14 amino acids. The germline V gene has CDR1 SGDLS and CDR2 YYNGEE. CDR3 amino acids: CASSVIAGYNEQFF. DNA for the CDR3: TGTGCCAGCAGCGTTATAGCGGGATACAATGAGCAGTTCTTC.

This clonotype turned up a few times. V and J are TRBV12-5 and TRBJ1-1; D gene uncertain. With 5 bases removed from V and 4 bases from J, the gap between germline ends came to 8 bases. The CDR3 spans 12 residues. Germline values: CDR1 LGHNT, CDR2 FRNRAP. The CDR3 coding sequence is TGTGCTAGTGGTCTGGAAACCACTGAAGCTTTCTTT. Translation gives CASGLETTEAFF.

The V gene is TRBV12-3 or TRBV12-4, the J gene TRBJ2-7, with a weak D call TRBD2 (6 bases). This CDR3 contains 14 residues. The ends were cut back, 3 bases at V and 1 base at J, with 10 bases in the middle. CDR3 sequence reads: CASSFYGTSYEQYF. The CDR3 region has the DNA TGTGCCAGCAGTTTCTACGGGACTTCCTACGAGCAGTACTTC.

This clonotype was counted a few times. The chain carries TRBV7-9 and TRBJ2-5; D remains unclear. This CDR3 region has 14 residues. Germline V gene sequence: CDR1 SEHNR, CDR2 FQNEAQ (reference sequence). With 5 bases removed from V and 2 bases from J, the gap between germline ends came to 12 bases. The CDR3 region is CASSVPGRQETQYF. CDR3 DNA: TGTGCCAGCAGCGTACCGGGCCGACAAGAGACCCAGTACTTC.

The sample holds one count of this clonotype. The V and J genes are TRBV5-4 and TRBJ2-5; no reliable D call. Germline V gene lookup returns CDR1 SGHNT and CDR2 YYREEE (reference sequence). V lost 4 bases and J lost 1, with 14 bases in between. The CDR3 is made up of 15 amino acids. CDR3 region: CASSLGLSSQETQYF. DNA for the CDR3: TGTGCCAGCAGCCTTGGGCTCTCCTCCCAAGAGACCCAGTACTTC.